The T cell receptor (beta chain) under discussion was sequenced for a study of CD8 T cells in ankylosing spondylitis. The study, taken as a whole, reports: Reactive arthritis synovial fluid and blood previously showed some of these motif variants. A TCR beta motif made of under 10 highly homologous variants seemed typical of ankylosing spondylitis blood. The clones that were linked to disease were reported to be significantly enriched in matched synovial fluid samples from ankylosing spondylitis patients.

CDR3 size: 12 residues. V was shortened by 1 base and J by 6 bases, with 8 bases between the two germline ends. Per germline, CDR1 GTSNPN and CDR2 SVGIG (reference sequence). MiXCR, applied by TCRdb to the 5' RACE reads, yields one record per CDR3 protein. The sample lists over 450,000 distinct CDR3 sequences, more than 9.5% occurring once. Points on this clonotype: Its target is not known.

The sample was blood, either unsorted or a sorted T cell fraction (not recorded which). This clonotype was obtained from a male donor with ankylosing spondylitis. J is TRBJ2-3 and V is TRBV30; D gene ambiguous. CDR3 in DNA: TGTGCCTGGAGTGGTTCTACCGATACGCAGTATTTT. It codes for CAWSGSTDTQYF.